The clone carrying this T cell receptor beta chain was observed a few times. Its cognate antigen is unknown. Germline V lookup: CDR1 MNHEY, CDR2 SMNVEV (reference sequence). Trimming took 4 bases from V and 6 from J, leaving 13 bases between them. The CDR3 contains 15 residues. Sequencing targeted expressed TCRB transcripts, as all isolated RNA had been reverse transcribed. Assay: immunoSEQ multiplex PCR; the TCRdb copy retains only in-frame clones and omits some. The sample records about 740,000 clones, around an eighth being singletons. This sample was included in a study of beta chain features in type 1 diabetes. Study as a whole: Researchers looked at roughly 100,000,000 sorted cells across all samples. Findings of the study overall: TCRB CDR3s were moderately but significantly shorter in Type 1 diabetes patients in all four CD4+ subsets.

Post-sort purity exceeded 95% for all sorted populations. This sequence was found in a man younger than 35 with type 1 diabetes. The sample consisted of naive CD4+ T cells from blood. V and J are TRBV27 and TRBJ1-6; the D is unclear. CDR3: CASSSKEPPNSPLHF. The CDR3 DNA sequence: TGTGCCAGCAGTTCAAAAGAACCCCCTAATTCACCCCTCCACTTT.